This T cell receptor beta chain is from a study of blood T cell repertoires in COVID-19. As for the study in general: Whether acute or convalescent, the COVID-19 samples came from the United States, Italy and Spain. T cells, B-cell-depleted T cells, or PBMCs supplied cDNA or gDNA.

Per germline, CDR1 MDHEN and CDR2 SYDVKM. The CDR3 sequence is 14 residues long. Trimming cost V 2 bases and J 3 bases, with 10 bases left between them. Under the authors' procedure: Estimates of nucleated cell counts were drawn from the amplification of reference gene primers. The method was immunoSEQ multiplex PCR; TCRdb's version includes in-frame clones alone and lacks a portion of them. V and J calls plus clone size are reproduced from that table; the DNA served to infer D and trimming. This sample has about 130,000 clones, with around 86% found just once. Sequencing was performed on peripheral blood. The receptor was derived from a woman aged 55-70 years with active or convalescent COVID-19. The chain has TRBV28 and TRBJ1-1, with D uncertain. CDR3 DNA sequence: TGTGCCAGCAGTTTACGGGGAGGAGACACTGAAGCTTTCTTT. This encodes CASSLRGGDTEAFF.